Shown below are 12 T cell receptor beta chains from a single sample sequenced in a study of cytotoxic CD8 clonotypes in ibrutinib-treated CLL (dated by TCRdb to the early 2020s). The receptor library was made with the immunoSEQ multiplex PCR assay. This is the immuneACCESS table as TCRdb keeps it, with only in-frame sequences that have V and J called. A part of the clones is gone; compared with another copy, unresolved V genes explain less than half, and the rest is unexplained. Here the sample has some 310,000 clones; roughly 80% occur a single time. Clones ranked in the top ten supply 6.5% to 8% of the sample. The specimen was PBMCs, collected before ibrutinib treatment. These receptor sequences come from a human donor with chronic lymphocytic leukemia.

The genes are TRBV25-1 and TRBJ1-2, with D hard to call. V was trimmed by 2 bases and J by 5 bases, leaving 12 bases between them. In germline, CDR1 is MGHDK, CDR2 SYGVNS. The CDR3 extends over 14 amino acids. The CDR3 bases are TGTGCCAGCAGTGAAGGCCCCGTGGTGTATGGCTACACCTTC. Translated, it gives CASSEGPVVYGYTF.

This rearrangement joins TRBV19 to TRBJ1-3, with D tentatively TRBD1 (5 bases). V gave up 5 bases and J gave up 9 bases, with 17 bases separating them. CDR1 and CDR2 (germline): LNHDA, SQIVND (reference sequence). This CDR3 comprises 14 residues. CDR3 nucleotides: TGTGCCAGTAGTGGCCGGGACCTTACTGGCACCATATATTTT. It specifies CASSGRDLTGTIYF.

The V gene is TRBV2, the J gene TRBJ1-3, with 8 bases matching TRBD1. The germline CDR1 and CDR2 sequences are SNHLY and FYNNEI. The CDR3 is 16 residues long. Trimming cost V 5 bases and J 0 bases; bases outside gene matches: 6. This chain's CDR3 is CASSPGTGFSGNTIYF. In DNA, the CDR3 is TGTGCCAGCAGTCCCGGGACAGGCTTCTCTGGAAACACCATATATTTT. The whole variable domain, filled in from reference TRBV2 and TRBJ1-3, reads EPEVTQTPSHQVTQMGQEVILRCVPISNHLYFYWYRQILGQKVEFLVSFYNNEISEKSEIFDDQFSVERPDGSNFTLKIRSTKLEDSAMYFCASSPGTGFSGNTIYFGEGSWLTVV.

The chain has TRBV18 and TRBJ2-2, with unresolved D. V was cut by 3 bases and J by 6 bases, with 5 bases left in between. Germline V CDR1 and CDR2: KGHSH, LQKENI. CDR3 length: 12 residues. This CDR3 reads CASSPRAGELFF. As DNA, the CDR3 is TGTGCCAGCTCACCTCGGGCCGGGGAGCTGTTTTTT.

This chain links TRBV28 with TRBJ1-5; D gene ambiguous. The CDR3 is 15 amino acids. The V and J ends lost 10 bases and 1 base respectively, with 17 bases between them. The V gene's germline CDR1 is MDHEN and CDR2 SYDVKM. CDR3 protein: CATRGALRSNQPQHF. The CDR3 DNA reads as TGTGCCACCCGGGGAGCACTCCGGAGCAATCAGCCCCAGCATTTT.

The chain employs TRBV25-1 and TRBJ1-1, with D possibly TRBD1 on 6 matching bases. This CDR3 is 14 amino acids long. Between the trimmed V and J ends, which lost 5 bases and 3 bases, there was a span of 13 bases. Per germline, CDR1 MGHDK and CDR2 SYGVNS. The CDR3, as DNA: TGTGCCAGCAGTTCCCCTGGACAGTACACTGAAGCTTTCTTT. It encodes CASSSPGQYTEAFF.

The table lists this clone with a count of one. The chain recombines TRBV7-9 with TRBJ1-1; possible D gene TRBD1, 5 bases. Per the germline V gene, CDR1 is SEHNR and CDR2 is FQNEAQ (reference sequence). The V end lost 2 bases, the J end lost 7 bases, and 11 bases lay between the germline ends. The CDR3 length is 13 residues. The CDR3: CASSLRGAREAFF. In DNA form, the CDR3 reads TGTGCCAGCAGCTTAAGAGGGGCCCGTGAAGCTTTCTTT.

This chain's CDR3 is CAWSVTGQVFNQPQHF. CDR3 DNA: TGTGCCTGGAGTGTAACGGGACAGGTTTTCAATCAGCCCCAGCATTTT. V and J are TRBV30 and TRBJ1-5, with 8 positions matching TRBD1. The J segment lost 3 bases and the V segment lost 0 bases, leaving 7 bases of the junction unmatched. This CDR3 is 16 amino acids long. The germline CDR1 and CDR2 sequences are GTSNPN and SVGIG (reference sequence).

The chain couples TRBV7-6 to TRBJ2-7; 7 nucleotides agree with TRBD1. CDR3 length: 15 amino acids. Germline lookup yields CDR1 SGHVS and CDR2 FNYEAQ. V lost 1 base and J lost 0; bases outside the gene matches: 3. The CDR3: CASSLGGQSSYEQYF. The CDR3 DNA sequence: TGTGCCAGCAGCTTAGGGGGACAGAGCTCCTACGAGCAGTACTTC. The whole variable domain, remainder taken from reference TRBV7-6 and TRBJ2-7, is GAGVSQSPRYKVTKRGQDVALRCDPISGHVSLYWYRQALGQGPEFLTYFNYEAQQDKSGLPNDRFSAERPEGSISTLTIQRTEQRDSAMYRCASSLGGQSSYEQYFGPGTRLTVT.

The V call is TRBV6-5, the J call TRBJ1-5; D gene unclear. This CDR3 contains 14 residues. Germline V gene lookup returns CDR1 MNHEY and CDR2 SVGAGI. The V end was cut by 4 bases, the J end by 5 bases, with 12 bases between. In DNA, the CDR3 is TGTGCCAGCAGTTTATCAGAGGTGGATCAGCCCCAGCATTTT. Translation: CASSLSEVDQPQHF.

The rearrangement joins TRBV5-1 to TRBJ2-7; TRBD2 agrees at 7 bases. With 5 bases clipped from V and 2 bases from J, the junction kept 7 bases outside the gene matches. Germline CDR1 and CDR2: SGHRS and YFSETQ. The CDR3 runs to 14 residues. The CDR3: CASSPSGKPYEQYF. The CDR3, as DNA: TGCGCCAGCAGTCCTAGCGGCAAACCCTACGAGCAGTACTTC.

This clone was seen only once. The chain employs TRBV14 and TRBJ2-7, with 9 bases matching TRBD2. The germline V gene has CDR1 SGHDN and CDR2 FVKESK. Losses at the gene ends were 4 bases for V and 7 bases for J; bases not matched to a gene: 14. This CDR3 contains 16 residues. CDR3: CASSLRVGLADREQYF. The DNA of the CDR3 is TGTGCCAGCAGCCTTCGGGTGGGACTAGCCGACAGGGAGCAGTACTTC. The complete variable domain, with remaining parts taken from reference TRBV14 and TRBJ2-7, reads EAGVTQFPSHSVIEKGQTVTLRCDPISGHDNLYWYRRVMGKEIKFLLHFVKESKQDESGMPNNRFLAERTGGTYSTLKVQPAELEDSGVYFCASSLRVGLADREQYFGPGTRLTVT.